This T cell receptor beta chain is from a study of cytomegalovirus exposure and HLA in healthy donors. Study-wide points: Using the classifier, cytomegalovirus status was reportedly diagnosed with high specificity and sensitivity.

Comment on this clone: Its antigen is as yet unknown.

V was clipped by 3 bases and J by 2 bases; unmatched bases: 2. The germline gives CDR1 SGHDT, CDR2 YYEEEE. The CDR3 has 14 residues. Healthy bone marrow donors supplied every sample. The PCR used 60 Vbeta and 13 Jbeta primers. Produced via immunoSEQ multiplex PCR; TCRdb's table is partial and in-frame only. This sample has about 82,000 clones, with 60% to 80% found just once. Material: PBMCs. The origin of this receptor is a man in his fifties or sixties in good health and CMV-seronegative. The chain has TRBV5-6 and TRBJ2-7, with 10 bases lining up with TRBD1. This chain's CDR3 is CASSYGTGAYEQYF. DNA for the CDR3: TGTGCCAGCAGCTACGGGACAGGGGCCTACGAGCAGTACTTC.